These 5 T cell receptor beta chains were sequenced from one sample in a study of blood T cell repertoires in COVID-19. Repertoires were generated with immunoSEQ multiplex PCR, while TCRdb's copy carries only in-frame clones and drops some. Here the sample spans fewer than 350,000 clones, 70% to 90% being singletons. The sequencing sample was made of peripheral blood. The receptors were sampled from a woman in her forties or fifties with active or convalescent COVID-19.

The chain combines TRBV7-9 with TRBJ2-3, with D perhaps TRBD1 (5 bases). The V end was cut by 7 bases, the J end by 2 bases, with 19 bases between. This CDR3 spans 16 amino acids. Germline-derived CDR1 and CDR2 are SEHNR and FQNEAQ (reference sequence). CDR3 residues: CASILSAAGNTDTQYF. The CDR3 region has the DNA TGTGCCAGCATACTCTCGGCGGCAGGGAACACAGATACGCAGTATTTT.

The CDR3 DNA sequence: TGTGCCAGCAGCTTGGACTTAAGAATACCACCCCGCAATGAGCAGTTCTTC. It codes for CASSLDLRIPPRNEQFF. The V call is TRBV5-6, the J call TRBJ2-1; D unclear. V lost 0 bases and J lost 6, with 19 bases in between. The CDR3 covers 17 residues. In germline, CDR1 is SGHDT, CDR2 YYEEEE.

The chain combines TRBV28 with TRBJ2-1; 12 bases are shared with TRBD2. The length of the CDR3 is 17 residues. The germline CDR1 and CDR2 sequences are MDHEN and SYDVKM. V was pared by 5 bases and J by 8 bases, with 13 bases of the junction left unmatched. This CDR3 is CASSLSPLAGGQDEQFF. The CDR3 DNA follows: TGTGCCAGCAGTCTTTCCCCACTAGCGGGAGGTCAGGATGAGCAGTTCTTC.

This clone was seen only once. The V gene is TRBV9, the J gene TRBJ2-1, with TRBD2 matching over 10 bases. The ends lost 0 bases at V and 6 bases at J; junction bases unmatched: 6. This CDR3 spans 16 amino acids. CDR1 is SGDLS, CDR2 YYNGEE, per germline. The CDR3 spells CASSVGASGRVNEQFF. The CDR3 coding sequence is TGTGCCAGCAGCGTAGGTGCTAGCGGGAGAGTCAATGAGCAGTTCTTC.

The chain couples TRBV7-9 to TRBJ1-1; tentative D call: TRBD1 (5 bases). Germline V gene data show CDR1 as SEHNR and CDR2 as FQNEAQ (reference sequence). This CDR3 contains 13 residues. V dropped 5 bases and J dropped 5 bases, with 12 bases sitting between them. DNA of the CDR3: TGTGCCAGCAGCCCGATCGGGGGGACTGAAGCTTTCTTT. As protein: CASSPIGGTEAFF. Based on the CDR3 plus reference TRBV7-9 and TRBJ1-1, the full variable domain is DTGVSQNPRHKITKRGQNVTFRCDPISEHNRLYWYRQTLGQGPEFLTYFQNEAQLEKSRLLSDRFSAERPKGSFSTLEIQRTEQGDSAMYLCASSPIGGTEAFFGQGTRLTVV.